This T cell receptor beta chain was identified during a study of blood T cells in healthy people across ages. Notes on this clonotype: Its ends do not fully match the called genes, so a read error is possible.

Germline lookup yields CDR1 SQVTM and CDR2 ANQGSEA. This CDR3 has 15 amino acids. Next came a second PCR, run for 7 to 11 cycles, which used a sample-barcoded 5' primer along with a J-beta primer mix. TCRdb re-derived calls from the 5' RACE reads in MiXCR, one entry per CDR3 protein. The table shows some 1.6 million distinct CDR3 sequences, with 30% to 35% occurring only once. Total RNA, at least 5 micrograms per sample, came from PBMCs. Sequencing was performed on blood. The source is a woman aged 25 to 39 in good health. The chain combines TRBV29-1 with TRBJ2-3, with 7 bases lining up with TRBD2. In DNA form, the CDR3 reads TGCAGCGTTGAGGGGGAGGGCGGAGGCACAGGTACGCAGTATTTT. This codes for CSVEGEGGGTGTQYF.